These 5 T cell receptor beta chains came from one sample sequenced in a study of T cells in Graves' hyperthyroidism and ophthalmopathy. Template material for amplifying TCR beta CDR3 regions consisted of RNA transcripts. A set of HTBI primers served as the primers for a first-round RT-PCR of the TCR CDR3. MiXCR, run by TCRdb on the multiplex PCR reads, gives a single entry per CDR3 protein. Among under 650,000 distinct CDR3 sequences listed, around 15% were seen once. The sequencing input was blood. The receptors stem from a young woman with Graves' hyperthyroidism.

The chain uses TRBV5-1 and TRBJ2-3; 11 nucleotides match TRBD2. This CDR3 region has 16 residues. The germline gives CDR1 SGHRS, CDR2 YFSETQ. Trimming took 4 bases from V and 2 from J; bases not matched to a gene: 6. The CDR3 loop reads CASSRLAGGHTDTQYF. In DNA, the CDR3 is TGCGCCAGCAGCCGCCTAGCGGGAGGACACACAGATACGCAGTATTTT.

The rearrangement joins TRBV19 to TRBJ1-2; unclear D gene. Looked up from germline, CDR1 is LNHDA and CDR2 is SQIVND (reference sequence). The CDR3 extends over 15 amino acids. Between the trimmed V and J ends, which lost 3 bases and 0 bases, there was a span of 11 bases. CDR3 sequence reads: CASSITTAPNYGYTF. As DNA, the CDR3 is TGTGCCAGTAGTATTACAACAGCTCCTAACTATGGCTACACCTTC.

This clonotype was seen ten or more times. The chain links TRBV20-1 to TRBJ2-3, with 8 nucleotides matching TRBD1. J gave up 3 bases and V 6 bases, and 2 bases lay outside the gene matches. The V gene's germline CDR1 is DFQATT and CDR2 SNEGSKA (reference sequence). CDR3 length: 12 amino acids. The CDR3 sequence is CSARTGTDTQYF. In DNA, the CDR3 is TGCAGTGCGAGGACAGGGACAGATACGCAGTATTTT.

This clonotype occurred many times. This chain joins TRBV20-1 and TRBJ2-7; 7 nucleotides align to TRBD1. Germline loops: CDR1 DFQATT, CDR2 SNEGSKA (reference sequence). CDR3 length: 13 amino acids. The trim removed 7 bases at V and 3 bases at J, leaving 9 bases unmatched. The CDR3 sequence: CSGKTGTLYEQYF. As DNA, the CDR3 is TGCAGTGGGAAGACAGGGACACTCTACGAGCAGTACTTC.

The rearrangement links TRBV2 to TRBJ1-6; D gene uncertain. CDR1 and CDR2 (germline): SNHLY, FYNNEI. The CDR3 runs 14 residues. Trimming cost V 4 bases and J 7 bases, with 11 bases left between them. CDR3 nucleotide sequence: TGTGCCAGCAGTGTTGGGGTTGGCAATTCACCCCTCCACTTT. Its translation is CASSVGVGNSPLHF.